Reported below is one T cell receptor beta chain. Antigen specificity is unknown. This record comes from a study of OX40 agonist ivuxolimab in advanced cancers. Study-level information: With a range of roughly 20 to 80, age averaged 60 years, and 75% to 90% were male. Overall study results and limits: CD4+ and CD8+ blood T cells expanded clonally by week 6 at 0.1 to 3.0 mg/kg.

This table comes from immunoSEQ multiplex PCR, and its TCRdb copy is limited to in-frame clones, with some not included. The sample shows roughly 75,000 clones, over 90% of them seen only once. V lost 4 bases, J lost 7 bases, and 11 bases lay in between. Germline lookup yields CDR1 SGHNT and CDR2 YYREEE (reference sequence). The CDR3 is 12 amino acids. Patients were ineligible given autoimmune disease history or systemic immunosuppression. The chain carries TRBV5-4 and TRBJ1-1, with D perhaps matching TRBD1 (6 bases). The receptor was derived from an adult with an advanced solid tumor such as melanoma, head and neck, liver or kidney cancer. This specimen consisted of CD4+ or CD8+ T cells sorted from blood, obtained in a trial of the OX40 agonist ivuxolimab. The CDR3 reads CASSGDRREAFF. For the CDR3, the DNA is TGTGCCAGCAGCGGCGACAGGCGTGAAGCTTTCTTT. The full variable domain, its missing parts supplied by reference TRBV5-4 and TRBJ1-1, is ETGVTQSPTHLIKTRGQQVTLRCSSQSGHNTVSWYQQALGQGPQFIFQYYREEENGRGNFPPRFSGLQFPNYSSELNVNALELDDSALYLCASSGDRREAFFGQGTRLTVV.